Listed below are T cell receptor beta chains from one sample, sequenced in a study of memory CD4+ T cells and cytomegalovirus serostatus. Produced via immunoSEQ multiplex PCR; TCRdb's table is partial and in-frame only. The sample consists of about 82,000 clones, 75% to 90% of them appearing once. Material: memory CD4+ T cells from blood. The receptors here all came from an adult in good health and CMV-seronegative. Both conserved end residues are part of each CDR3. D genes are given only for firm matches. Clone size, where shown, is once, few, many, or a class for clones that have expanded.

TRBJ2-1	TRBD2	TRBV7-7	-	TGTGCTAGCAGCTTAGTATCTAGCGGGGTGTACAATGAGCAGTTCTTC	CASSLVSSGVYNEQFF
TRBJ1-1	-	TRBV7-9	few	TGTGCCAGCAGCTTCTCCCAGGGACCTCAGGCTTTCTTT	CASSFSQGPQAFF
TRBJ2-7	-	TRBV7-2	-	TGTGCCAGCAGCTTAGGAGTTGACAAAGAGCAGTACTTC	CASSLGVDKEQYF
TRBJ1-4	-	TRBV7-3	-	TGTGCCAGCAGCCTTAGAGGGGCCCCAACTAATGAAAAACTGTTTTTT	CASSLRGAPTNEKLFF
TRBJ1-6	TRBD1	TRBV19	-	TGTGCCAGTATTGGGACGAACAGGGGGAGGAATTCACCCCTCCACTTT	CASIGTNRGRNSPLHF
TRBJ1-4	-	TRBV2	-	TGTGCCAGCACCCTCTTGGGGACTAATGAAAAACTGTTTTTT	CASTLLGTNEKLFF
TRBJ1-1	-	TRBV10-1	many	TGCGCCAGCAGTGTTGGTCAGGTTAATGAAGCTTTCTTT	CASSVGQVNEAFF
TRBJ2-7	TRBD2	TRBV11-1	-	TGTGCCAGCAGCTCTTACAGCGGGGCCCACTACGAGCAGTACTTC	CASSSYSGAHYEQYF
TRBJ1-6	-	TRBV2	few	TGTGCCAGCAGTGTCTTCGCCGCCAGGGATAATTCACCCCTCCACTTT	CASSVFAARDNSPLHF
TRBJ1-1	-	TRBV30	few	TGTGCCTGGACCCTTGGTCAGGACGTCGCTGAAGCTTTCTTT	CAWTLGQDVAEAFF
TRBJ1-3	TRBD1	TRBV25-1	-	TGTGCCAGCAGTGAAGAAAACAGGGGGCTAGGAAACACCATATATTTT	CASSEENRGLGNTIYF
TRBJ2-5	-	TRBV27	once	TGTGCCAGCAGTCCGCCCGGTGGGAAGCAGACCCAGTACTTC	CASSPPGGKQTQYF
TRBJ1-1	TRBD1	TRBV6-4	few	TGTGCCAGCAGGGTAGGACAGGGAGCTTTCTTT	CASRVGQGAFF
TRBJ2-7	-	TRBV7-2	-	TGTGCCAGCAGCTTAGAAGTAGGGCCCTACGAGCAGTACTTC	CASSLEVGPYEQYF
TRBJ2-7	-	TRBV19	few	TGTGCCAGTAGTAATCAGGGAGCGCGCTACGAGCAGTACTTC	CASSNQGARYEQYF
TRBJ2-7	TRBD1	TRBV11-2	-	TGTGCCAGCAGCCCTGGGACAGGGGGCAAGAAGCAGTACTTC	CASSPGTGGKKQYF
TRBJ2-6	TRBD1	TRBV5-6	-	TGTGCCAGCAGCTTGGATCCGGGACAGGTATCTGGGGCCAACGTCCTGACTTTC	CASSLDPGQVSGANVLTF
TRBJ1-4	TRBD1	TRBV28	once	TGTGCCAGCAGTTCGCACACAGGGGGCGCGAACGAAAAACTGTTTTTT	CASSSHTGGANEKLFF
TRBJ2-3	TRBD2	TRBV10-3	-	TGTGCCATCACTTCCCCGGGACTAGCGGGGGGAGGGGATACGCAGTATTTT	CAITSPGLAGGGDTQYF
TRBJ2-1	-	TRBV11-2	-	TGTGCCAGCGAGCAGCGGTCGGGAAGCAATGAGCAGTTCTTC	CASEQRSGSNEQFF
TRBJ1-4	-	TRBV28	-	TGTGCCAGCAGTTCACCAGTAAGGGTGTTTTTT	CASSSPVRVFF
TRBJ1-2	-	TRBV7-2	-	TGTGCCAGCAGCTTAGGAACAGGCCGCCCGGGCTACACCTTC	CASSLGTGRPGYTF